Below, 27 T cell receptor beta chains from the same sample are listed, as sequenced in a study of blood T cell repertoires in COVID-19. Data came from immunoSEQ multiplex PCR; TCRdb stores just in-frame clones and leaves some out. The sample lists 130,000 or so clones, about four fifths occurring once. Sample: peripheral blood. These receptors were obtained from a woman aged 70-85 years with COVID-19, enrolled during active disease.

This rearrangement joins TRBV28 to TRBJ2-5; 12 bases fit TRBD2. CDR3 size: 14 residues. Germline V gene lookup returns CDR1 MDHEN and CDR2 SYDVKM. V dropped 6 bases and J dropped 7; count of bases not matched to a gene: 6. In DNA, the CDR3 is TGTGCCAGCAGGCCTAGCGGGGGGGCGGTGACCCAGTACTTC. Protein sequence: CASRPSGGAVTQYF.

The chain employs TRBV5-4 and TRBJ2-7; weak D call: TRBD1 (6 bases). The CDR3 totals 16 residues. Germline V gives CDR1 SGHNT, CDR2 YYREEE (reference sequence). Trimming took 1 base from V and 5 from J, leaving 19 bases between them. The chain's CDR3 is CASSLNGAGRGDEQYF. In nucleotides, the CDR3 is TGTGCCAGCAGCTTGAACGGAGCTGGCAGGGGCGACGAGCAGTACTTC.

The chain has TRBV2 and TRBJ1-6, with TRBD1 matching over 8 bases. Germline lookup yields CDR1 SNHLY and CDR2 FYNNEI. The CDR3 sequence is 15 residues long. The J segment lost 9 bases and the V segment lost 6 bases, leaving 10 bases of the junction unmatched. CDR3 bases: TGTGCCAGCAGGGATCAGACAGGGGTGGGTTCACCCCTCCACTTT. This translates into CASRDQTGVGSPLHF.

This chain connects TRBV6-5 to TRBJ2-6; D is possibly TRBD2 (5 bases). There are 16 residues in the CDR3. Trimming removed 2 bases from V and 1 base from J, with 9 bases in between. Germline lookup yields CDR1 MNHEY and CDR2 SVGAGI. This CDR3 is CASSYGRGSGANVLTF. The CDR3 DNA is TGTGCCAGCAGTTACGGCCGGGGATCTGGGGCCAACGTCCTGACTTTC.

About this clone itself: This same CDR3 is encoded by further DNA sequences in the sample. The V gene is TRBV12-3 or TRBV12-4, the J gene TRBJ1-6; D is undetermined. This CDR3 spans 12 amino acids. Deletions cut 3 bases from V and 5 bases from J, with 2 bases between. CDR3 DNA sequence: TGTGCCAGCAGTTTTAATAATTCACCCCTCCACTTT. It is translated as CASSFNNSPLHF.

The chain employs TRBV6-5 and TRBJ1-2; possibly TRBD1 for D (6 bases). CDR3 length: 15 residues. Germline CDR1 is MNHEY and CDR2 is SVGAGI. V lost 7 bases and J 0 bases, leaving 15 bases between the germline ends. CDR3 sequence (DNA): TGTGCCAGCACCTCCCCGGGGGGGCCTAACTATGGCTACACCTTC. Amino acids: CASTSPGGPNYGYTF.

This clone came up a few times. This chain joins TRBV7-2 and TRBJ2-4; 7 nucleotides align to TRBD1. With V trimmed by 6 bases and J by 8 bases, 7 bases remained unmatched. The CDR3 sequence is 13 residues long. From germline, CDR1 is SGHTA and CDR2 FQGNSA. CDR3 bases: TGTGCCAGCAGTAGGACAGGTGGATACATTCAGTACTTC. Translating gives CASSRTGGYIQYF.

This chain connects TRBV5-3 to TRBJ1-1; no clear D. TRBV5-3 qualifies as an ORF whose function is uncertain. The CDR3 consists of 20 residues. Trimming pared 5 bases from V and 0 bases from J, leaving 29 bases between. As DNA, the CDR3 is TGTGCCAGAAGACCCCGATGCGGGCCAATTTCTAGGTGTATGAACACTGAAGCTTTCTTT. It encodes CARRPRCGPISRCMNTEAFF.

The gene calls are TRBV3-1 (or the pseudogene TRBV3-2) and TRBJ2-2, with D perhaps TRBD1 (6 bases). V gave up 3 bases and J gave up 2 bases, with 10 bases separating them. The CDR3 sequence is 15 residues long. CDR1 and CDR2 (germline): LGHDT, YNNKEL (reference sequence). CDR3 coding DNA: TGTGCCAGCAGCCATAGTGGGGGCAACACCGGGGAGCTGTTTTTT. Protein product: CASSHSGGNTGELFF.

The sample holds a few counts of this clone. The chain recombines TRBV4-1 with TRBJ2-7; 7 bases align to TRBD2. V lost 3 bases, J lost 2 bases, and 10 bases stayed unmatched. This CDR3 spans 16 amino acids. Germline-derived CDR1 and CDR2 are MGHRA and YSYEKL. The CDR3: CASSHLDGGSTYEQYF. The CDR3 DNA reads as TGCGCCAGCAGCCACTTGGACGGGGGGTCCACCTACGAGCAGTACTTC.

This chain links TRBV9 with TRBJ2-2; tentatively, D is TRBD2 (6 bases). Trimming removed 7 bases from V and 1 base from J, with 11 bases in between. The germline CDR1 and CDR2 sequences are SGDLS and YYNGEE. The CDR3 extends over 14 amino acids. The CDR3 nucleotides read TGTGCCAGCCGTCGGGGGTGGAACACCGGGGAGCTGTTTTTT. Translation: CASRRGWNTGELFF.

This clone appeared a single time. The V gene is TRBV28, the J gene TRBJ1-1, with a tentative D call TRBD1 (5 bases). In germline, CDR1 is MDHEN, CDR2 SYDVKM. CDR3 size: 12 residues. The germline V and J ends were trimmed by 5 bases and 8 bases, with 12 bases remaining between them. The CDR3 loop is CASSLLAGEAFF. The CDR3 DNA sequence: TGTGCCAGCAGTCTCCTGGCAGGGGAAGCTTTCTTT.

The rearrangement links TRBV19 to TRBJ1-5, with D unresolved. V lost 1 base, J lost 1 base, and 11 bases lay in between. CDR3 length equals 16 residues. Germline-derived CDR1 and CDR2 are LNHDA and SQIVND (reference sequence). The CDR3 nucleotides read TGTGCCAGTAGTATAGCCACGGCGGGCAGCAATCAGCCCCAGCATTTT. It codes for CASSIATAGSNQPQHF.

This clone has only a few counts. The chain joins TRBV30 to TRBJ1-5; possibly TRBD1 for D (6 bases). The CDR3 length is 14 residues. With 0 bases removed from V and 7 bases from J, the gap between germline ends came to 13 bases. The germline V gene encodes CDR1 GTSNPN and CDR2 SVGIG (reference sequence). The CDR3 DNA reads TGTGCCTGGAGTGTGGGGGCCCCAGGGCAGCCCCAGCATTTT. Translated, it gives CAWSVGAPGQPQHF. Full variable domain (outside the CDR3, taken from reference TRBV30 and TRBJ1-5): SQTIHQWPATLVQPVGSPLSLECTVEGTSNPNLYWYRQAAGRGLQLLFYSVGIGQISSEVPQNLSASRPQDRQFILSSKKLLLSDSGFYLCAWSVGAPGQPQHFGDGTRLSIL.

The chain carries TRBV12-5 and TRBJ1-5; possible D gene TRBD1, 6 bases. CDR1 and CDR2 (germline): LGHNT, FRNRAP. This CDR3 comprises 15 residues. Trimming cost V 1 base and J 4 bases, with 11 bases left between them. CDR3 sequence (DNA): TGTGCTAGTGGTTTGGCGGGACACTTAAATCAGCCCCAGCATTTT. Residues: CASGLAGHLNQPQHF.

The chain combines TRBV29-1 with TRBJ2-5; 7 bases line up with TRBD2. Per germline, CDR1 SQVTM and CDR2 ANQGSEA. The CDR3 consists of 13 residues. V lost 2 bases, J lost 5 bases, and 5 bases stayed unmatched. CDR3 nucleotides: TGCAGCGTTGAACAGGGAGGGTGGGAGACCCAGTACTTC. It specifies CSVEQGGWETQYF. Full variable domain (rest looked up from reference TRBV29-1 and TRBJ2-5): SAVISQKPSRDICQRGTSLTIQCQVDSQVTMMFWYRQQPGQSLTLIATANQGSEATYESGFVIDKFPISRPNLTFSTLTVSNMSPEDSSIYLCSVEQGGWETQYFGPGTRLLVL.

V gene TRBV7-2 combines with J gene TRBJ2-3; 9 positions agree with TRBD2. Germline V gene data show CDR1 as SGHTA and CDR2 as FQGNSA. V was clipped by 3 bases and J by 4 bases; unmatched bases: 2. The CDR3 contains 14 residues. The DNA for the CDR3 is TGTGCCAGCAGCTTTAGCGGGGGTCCAGATACGCAGTATTTT. This encodes CASSFSGGPDTQYF.

The chain uses TRBV2 and TRBJ2-2, with D perhaps matching TRBD1 (5 bases). This CDR3 has 13 residues. Germline assignment: CDR1 SNHLY and CDR2 FYNNEI. The germline V and J ends were trimmed by 6 bases and 11 bases, with 16 bases remaining between them. The CDR3 sequence: CASSWGPSRELFF. DNA for the CDR3: TGTGCCAGCAGCTGGGGCCCCTCCCGCGAGCTGTTTTTT.

V gene TRBV7-8 combines with J gene TRBJ2-7, with D perhaps TRBD1 (6 bases). The CDR3 consists of 15 residues. V was shortened by 5 bases and J by 0 bases, with 14 bases between the two germline ends. Germline CDR1 reads SGHVS; CDR2 reads FQNEAQ. The CDR3 reads CASSAHRDLSYEQYF. In nucleotides, the CDR3 is TGTGCCAGCAGCGCACACAGGGACCTCTCCTACGAGCAGTACTTC.

This clone was seen more than once but under ten times. This chain links TRBV7-9 with TRBJ2-7; D gene ambiguous. This CDR3 spans 8 amino acids. Germline assignment: CDR1 SEHNR and CDR2 FQNEAQ (reference sequence). V dropped 5 bases and J dropped 10 bases, with 3 bases sitting between them. The CDR3 reads CASSPQYF. DNA of the CDR3: TGTGCCAGCAGCCCTCAGTACTTC.

In its sample, this clone was seen a few times. The rearrangement uses TRBV5-1 and TRBJ1-1; D perhaps matches TRBD1 (5 bases). Trimming removed 4 bases at V and 14 bases at J, with 24 bases between. This CDR3 is built from 14 residues. CDR1 and CDR2 from the germline V gene are SGHRS and YFSETQ. The CDR3 spells CASSPEAGGEGLFF. CDR3 DNA sequence: TGCGCCAGCAGCCCGGAGGCGGGAGGGGAAGGTTTGTTCTTT.

On this clone: Other nucleotide sequences in the sample specify the same CDR3. The genes are TRBV14 and TRBJ2-3; TRBD2 is a possible D gene (5 bases). Germline loops: CDR1 SGHDN, CDR2 FVKESK. V was trimmed by 1 base and J by 1 base, leaving 6 bases between them. The CDR3 runs to 14 residues. DNA of the CDR3: TGTGCCAGCAGCCAAGTGAGGGGCACAGATACGCAGTATTTT. Translated: CASSQVRGTDTQYF.

This clone was detected once. The V and J genes are TRBV18 and TRBJ2-5, with 7 bases that match TRBD2. The germline V gene has CDR1 KGHSH and CDR2 LQKENI. Trimming took 4 bases from V and 3 from J; bases not matched to a gene: 8. The CDR3 is 15 residues long. CDR3 residues: CASSRSGLSEETQYF. In nucleotides, the CDR3 is TGTGCCAGCTCACGATCGGGACTATCGGAAGAGACCCAGTACTTC.

For the CDR3, the DNA is TGTGCCAGTAGTATACCGGCAGGGCGAGGCACCGGGGAGCTGTTTTTT. It encodes CASSIPAGRGTGELFF. The rearrangement links TRBV19 to TRBJ2-2; perhaps TRBD1 as D (5 bases). Trimming left V 2 bases short and J 4 bases short, with 14 bases between. Germline CDR1 and CDR2: LNHDA and SQIVND (reference sequence). The CDR3 is made up of 16 amino acids.

V usage is TRBV3-1 (or the pseudogene TRBV3-2) and J usage is TRBJ1-6, with D possibly matching TRBD1 (5 bases). This CDR3 comprises 13 residues. Looked up from germline, CDR1 is LGHDT and CDR2 is YNNKEL (reference sequence). The germline V and J ends were trimmed by 6 bases and 7 bases, with 10 bases remaining between them. This CDR3 reads CASRESGNSPLHF. The CDR3 DNA follows: TGTGCCAGCAGGGAATCAGGGAATTCACCCCTCCACTTT.

CDR3 loop: CASSFAGASNQPQHF. The DNA for the CDR3 is TGTGCCAGCAGTTTTGCGGGGGCCAGCAATCAGCCCCAGCATTTT. V usage is TRBV28 and J usage is TRBJ1-5, with D maybe TRBD1 (6 bases). The CDR3 has 15 residues. Trimming removed 3 bases at V and 1 base at J, with 10 bases between. Germline assignment: CDR1 MDHEN and CDR2 SYDVKM.

The sample holds a few counts of this clone. This chain uses TRBV5-4 with TRBJ1-1, with no clear D. The V gene lost 4 bases and the J gene lost 0 bases, with 16 bases spanning the gap. CDR1 and CDR2 (germline): SGHNT, YYREEE (reference sequence). This CDR3 has 16 residues. The CDR3 is CASSATAETLNTEAFF. The CDR3, as DNA: TGTGCCAGCAGCGCTACAGCTGAGACCCTGAACACTGAAGCTTTCTTT.